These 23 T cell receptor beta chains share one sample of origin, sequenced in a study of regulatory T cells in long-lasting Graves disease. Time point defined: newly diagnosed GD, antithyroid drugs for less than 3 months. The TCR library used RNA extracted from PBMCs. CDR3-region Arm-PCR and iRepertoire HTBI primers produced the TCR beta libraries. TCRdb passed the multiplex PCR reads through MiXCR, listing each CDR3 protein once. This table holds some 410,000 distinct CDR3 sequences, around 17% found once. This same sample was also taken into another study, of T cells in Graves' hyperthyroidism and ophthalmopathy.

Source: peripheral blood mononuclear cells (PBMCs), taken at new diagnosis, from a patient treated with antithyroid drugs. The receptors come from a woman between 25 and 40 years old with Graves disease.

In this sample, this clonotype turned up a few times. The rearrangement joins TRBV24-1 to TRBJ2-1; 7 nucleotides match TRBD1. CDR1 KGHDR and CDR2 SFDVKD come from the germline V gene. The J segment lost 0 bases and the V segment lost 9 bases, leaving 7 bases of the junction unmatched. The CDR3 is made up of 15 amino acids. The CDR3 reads CATGQTGSSYNEQFF. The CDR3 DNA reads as TGTGCCACCGGACAGACAGGGAGCTCCTACAATGAGCAGTTCTTC.

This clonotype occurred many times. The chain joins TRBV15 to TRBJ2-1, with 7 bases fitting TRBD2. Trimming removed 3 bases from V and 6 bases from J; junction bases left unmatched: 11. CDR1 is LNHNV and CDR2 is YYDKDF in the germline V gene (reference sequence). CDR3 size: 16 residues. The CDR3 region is CATSSGPGGSVNEQFF. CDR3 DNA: TGTGCCACCAGCAGCGGTCCGGGGGGTAGCGTCAATGAGCAGTTCTTC.

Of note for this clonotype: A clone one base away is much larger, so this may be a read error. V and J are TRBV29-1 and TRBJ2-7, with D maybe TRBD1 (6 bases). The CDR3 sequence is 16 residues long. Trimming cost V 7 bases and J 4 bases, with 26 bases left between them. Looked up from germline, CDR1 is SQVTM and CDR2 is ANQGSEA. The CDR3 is CSANTRGQGFGYEQYF. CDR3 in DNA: TGCAGCGCGAATACTAGGGGCCAGGGGTTTGGTTACGAGCAGTACTTC.

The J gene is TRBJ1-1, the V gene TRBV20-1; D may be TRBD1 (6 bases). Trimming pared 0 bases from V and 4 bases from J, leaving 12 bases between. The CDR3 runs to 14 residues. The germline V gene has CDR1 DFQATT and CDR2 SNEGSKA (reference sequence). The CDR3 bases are TGCAGTGCTAGAGATCCGAGGGACACCACTGAAGCTTTCTTT. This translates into CSARDPRDTTEAFF.

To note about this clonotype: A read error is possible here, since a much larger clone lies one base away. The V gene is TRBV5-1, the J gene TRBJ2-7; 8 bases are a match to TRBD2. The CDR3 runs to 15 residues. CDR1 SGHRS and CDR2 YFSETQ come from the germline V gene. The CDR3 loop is CASSGIAGRGYEQCF. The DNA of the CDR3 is TGCGCCAGCAGCGGGATAGCGGGACGGGGCTACGAGCAGTGCTTC.

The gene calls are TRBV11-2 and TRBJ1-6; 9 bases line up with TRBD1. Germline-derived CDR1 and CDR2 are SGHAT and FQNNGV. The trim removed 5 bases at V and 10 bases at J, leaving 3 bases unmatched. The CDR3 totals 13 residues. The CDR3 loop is CASSRQGESPLHF. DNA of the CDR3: TGTGCCAGCAGCCGACAGGGGGAATCACCCCTCCACTTT.

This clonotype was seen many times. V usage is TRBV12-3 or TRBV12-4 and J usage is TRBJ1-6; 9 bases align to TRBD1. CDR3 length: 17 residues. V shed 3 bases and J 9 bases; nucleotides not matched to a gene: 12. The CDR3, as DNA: TGTGCCAGCAGTTTTCTAAAAACCGGGACAGGGACTTCACCCCTCCACTTT. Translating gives CASSFLKTGTGTSPLHF.

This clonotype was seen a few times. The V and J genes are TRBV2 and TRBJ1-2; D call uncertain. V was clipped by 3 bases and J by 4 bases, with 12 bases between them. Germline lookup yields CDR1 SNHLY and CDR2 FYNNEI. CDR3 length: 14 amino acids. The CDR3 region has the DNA TGTGCCAGCAGTGAGACCCACGGGTCCTATGGCTACACCTTC. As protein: CASSETHGSYGYTF.

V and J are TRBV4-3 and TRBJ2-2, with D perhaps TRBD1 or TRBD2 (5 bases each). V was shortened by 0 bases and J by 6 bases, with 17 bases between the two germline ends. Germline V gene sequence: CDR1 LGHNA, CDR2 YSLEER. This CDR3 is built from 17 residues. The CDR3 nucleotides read TGCGCCAGCAGCCAAGATGGGTTCGGGACCTCCTCCGGGGAGCTGTTTTTT. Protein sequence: CASSQDGFGTSSGELFF.

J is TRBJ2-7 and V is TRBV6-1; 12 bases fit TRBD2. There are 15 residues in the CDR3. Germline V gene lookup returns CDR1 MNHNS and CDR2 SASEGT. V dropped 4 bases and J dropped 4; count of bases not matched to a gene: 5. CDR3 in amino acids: CASSGLAGGGYEQYF. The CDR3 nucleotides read TGTGCCAGCAGTGGGCTAGCGGGAGGGGGATACGAGCAGTACTTC.

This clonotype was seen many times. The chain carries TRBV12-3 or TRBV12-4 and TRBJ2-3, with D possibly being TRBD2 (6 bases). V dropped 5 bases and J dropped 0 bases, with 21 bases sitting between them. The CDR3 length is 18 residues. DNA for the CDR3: TGTGCCAGCAGTACGGGACTTCTCGGATCAACTAGCACAGATACGCAGTATTTT. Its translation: CASSTGLLGSTSTDTQYF.

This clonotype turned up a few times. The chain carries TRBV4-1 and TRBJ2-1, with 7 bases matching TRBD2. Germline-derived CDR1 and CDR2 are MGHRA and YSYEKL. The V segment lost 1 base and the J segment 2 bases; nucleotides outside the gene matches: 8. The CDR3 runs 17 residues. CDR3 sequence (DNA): TGCGCCAGCAGCCAAGTCCCTGGCGGGAGCCCCTACAATGAGCAGTTCTTC. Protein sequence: CASSQVPGGSPYNEQFF.

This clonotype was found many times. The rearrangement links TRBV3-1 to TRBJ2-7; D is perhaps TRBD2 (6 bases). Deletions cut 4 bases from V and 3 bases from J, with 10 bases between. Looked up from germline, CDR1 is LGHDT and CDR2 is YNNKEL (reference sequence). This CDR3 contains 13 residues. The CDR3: CASSPGLFYEQYF. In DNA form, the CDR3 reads TGTGCCAGCAGCCCAGGACTATTCTACGAGCAGTACTTC.

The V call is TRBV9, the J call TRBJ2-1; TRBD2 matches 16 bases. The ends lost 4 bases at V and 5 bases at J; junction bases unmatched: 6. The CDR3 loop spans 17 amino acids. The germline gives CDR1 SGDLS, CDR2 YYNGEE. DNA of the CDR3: TGTGCCAGCAGCATGGGACTAGCGGGAGGGCCTAACAATGAGCAGTTCTTC. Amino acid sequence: CASSMGLAGGPNNEQFF. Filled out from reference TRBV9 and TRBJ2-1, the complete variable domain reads DSGVTQTPKHLITATGQRVTLRCSPRSGDLSVYWYQQSLDQGLQFLIQYYNGEERAKGNILERFSAQQFPDLHSELNLSSLELGDSALYFCASSMGLAGGPNNEQFFGPGTRLTVL.

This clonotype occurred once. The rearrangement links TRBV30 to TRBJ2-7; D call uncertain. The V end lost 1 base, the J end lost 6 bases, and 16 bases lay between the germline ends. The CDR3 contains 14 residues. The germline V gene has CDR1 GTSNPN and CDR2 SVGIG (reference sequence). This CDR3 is CAWSAVEGYGEQYF. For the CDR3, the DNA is TGTGCCTGGAGTGCAGTGGAAGGGTACGGCGAGCAGTACTTC.

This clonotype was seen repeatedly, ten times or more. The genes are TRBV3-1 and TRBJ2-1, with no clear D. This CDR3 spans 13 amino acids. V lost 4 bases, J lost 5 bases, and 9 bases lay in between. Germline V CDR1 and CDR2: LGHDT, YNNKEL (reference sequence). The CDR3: CASSPRANNEQFF. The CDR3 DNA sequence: TGTGCCAGCAGCCCCCGGGCCAACAATGAGCAGTTCTTC.

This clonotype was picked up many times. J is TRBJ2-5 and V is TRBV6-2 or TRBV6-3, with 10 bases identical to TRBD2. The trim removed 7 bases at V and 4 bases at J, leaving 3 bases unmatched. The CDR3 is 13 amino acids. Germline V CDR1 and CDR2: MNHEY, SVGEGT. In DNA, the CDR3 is TGTGCCAGCACCAGACTAGCGGGAGAGACCCAGTACTTC. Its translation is CASTRLAGETQYF.

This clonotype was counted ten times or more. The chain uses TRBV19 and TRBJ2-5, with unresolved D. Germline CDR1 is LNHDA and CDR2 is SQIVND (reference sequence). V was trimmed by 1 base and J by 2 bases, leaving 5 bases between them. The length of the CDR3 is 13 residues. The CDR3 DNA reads TGTGCCAGTAGTATAGCTACGCAAGAGACCCAGTACTTC. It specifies CASSIATQETQYF.

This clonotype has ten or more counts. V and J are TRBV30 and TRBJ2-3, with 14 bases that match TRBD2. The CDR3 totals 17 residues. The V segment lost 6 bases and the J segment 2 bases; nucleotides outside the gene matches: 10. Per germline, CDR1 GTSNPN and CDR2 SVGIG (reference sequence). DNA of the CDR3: TGTGCCTGCGGGACTAGCGGGAGATTGGGTCACACAGATACGCAGTATTTT. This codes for CACGTSGRLGHTDTQYF.

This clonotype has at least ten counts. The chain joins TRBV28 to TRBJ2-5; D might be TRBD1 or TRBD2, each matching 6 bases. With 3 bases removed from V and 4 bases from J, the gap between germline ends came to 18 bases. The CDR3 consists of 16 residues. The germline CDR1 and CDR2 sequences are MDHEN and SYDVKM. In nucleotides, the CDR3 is TGTGCCAGCAGTTTCGCCGGAGGGGGGCTGGGAGAGACCCAGTACTTC. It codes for CASSFAGGGLGETQYF.

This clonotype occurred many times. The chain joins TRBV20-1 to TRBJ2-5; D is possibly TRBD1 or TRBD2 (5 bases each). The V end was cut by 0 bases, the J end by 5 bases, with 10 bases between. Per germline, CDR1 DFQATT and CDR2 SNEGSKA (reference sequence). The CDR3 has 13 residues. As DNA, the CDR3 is TGCAGTGCTAGAGATTGGGACGAGGAGACCCAGTACTTC. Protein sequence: CSARDWDEETQYF.

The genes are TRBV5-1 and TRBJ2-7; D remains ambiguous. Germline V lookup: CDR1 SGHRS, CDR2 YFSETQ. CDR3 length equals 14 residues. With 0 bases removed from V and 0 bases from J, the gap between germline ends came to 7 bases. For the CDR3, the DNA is TGCGCCAGCAGCTTGGTCTTTAGCTCCTACGAGCAGTACTTC. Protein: CASSLVFSSYEQYF.

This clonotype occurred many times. DNA for the CDR3: TGCGCCAGCAGCTTGGTGGGGTTTGAATCTGGTCAGGGAAGCACAGATACGCAGTATTTT. Amino acid sequence: CASSLVGFESGQGSTDTQYF. The chain couples TRBV5-1 to TRBJ2-3; TRBD1 might be the D (5 bases). The CDR3 has 20 amino acids. The ends were cut back, 0 bases at V and 0 bases at J, with 23 bases in the middle. CDR1 is SGHRS and CDR2 is YFSETQ in the germline V gene.